This paragraph reports one T cell receptor (beta chain). As handled by the study authors: Counts of nucleated cells, estimated from reference gene primer amplification, were obtained. TCRdb's table, derived via immunoSEQ multiplex PCR, lists solely in-frame clones and lacks some. That table is the source of V, J and clone size, and D and trimming were worked out from the DNA. Of 86,000 or so clones in the sample, roughly 96% were seen once. The data belong to a study of blood T cell repertoires in COVID-19. At the level of the study: Some COVID-19 samples were acute and others convalescent; all came from the United States, Italy and Spain.

Germline V gives CDR1 LGHDT, CDR2 YNNKEL (reference sequence). This CDR3 spans 12 amino acids. The ends lost 3 bases at V and 10 bases at J; junction bases unmatched: 5. This TCR was sampled from a human donor with active COVID-19. The donor label of this sample is uncertain. V gene TRBV3-1 (or the pseudogene TRBV3-2) combines with J gene TRBJ1-2, with 7 bases that match TRBD1. Sequenced sample: peripheral blood. CDR3 nucleotide sequence: TGTGCCAGCAGCCAGCGGACAGGACCCTACACCTTC. This codes for CASSQRTGPYTF.